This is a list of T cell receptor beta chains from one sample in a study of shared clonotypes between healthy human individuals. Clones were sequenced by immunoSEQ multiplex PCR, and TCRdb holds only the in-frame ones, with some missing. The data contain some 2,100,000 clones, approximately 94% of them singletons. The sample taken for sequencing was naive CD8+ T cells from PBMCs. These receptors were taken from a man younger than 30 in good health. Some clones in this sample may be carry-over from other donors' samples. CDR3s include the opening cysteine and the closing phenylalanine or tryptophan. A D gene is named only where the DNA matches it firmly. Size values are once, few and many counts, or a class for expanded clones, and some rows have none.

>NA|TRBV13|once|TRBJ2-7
CASSLGAGADYEQYF
TGTGCCAGCAGCTTAGGGGCGGGGGCAGACTACGAGCAGTACTTC
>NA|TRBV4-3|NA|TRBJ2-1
CASSQEISYNEQFF
TGCGCCAGCAGCCAAGAAATATCCTACAATGAGCAGTTCTTC
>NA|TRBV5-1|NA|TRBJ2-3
CASSLEGGWPDTQYF
TGCGCCAGCAGCTTGGAGGGGGGATGGCCAGATACGCAGTATTTT
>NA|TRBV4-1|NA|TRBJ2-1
CASSQVSQGLFNEQFF
TGCGCCAGCAGCCAAGTCAGCCAGGGGCTATTCAATGAGCAGTTCTTC
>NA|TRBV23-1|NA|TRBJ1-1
CASRRGRNTEAFF
TGCGCCAGCAGGAGGGGGAGGAACACTGAAGCTTTCTTT
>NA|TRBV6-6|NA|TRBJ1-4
CASSYQGRGEKLFF
TGTGCCAGCAGTTACCAGGGGAGGGGAGAAAAACTGTTTTTT
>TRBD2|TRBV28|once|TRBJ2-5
CASSLGLAGGRETQYF
TGTGCTAGCAGTCTGGGACTAGCGGGAGGGAGAGAGACCCAGTACTTC
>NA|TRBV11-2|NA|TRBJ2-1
CASSLGSSEQFF
TGTGCCAGCAGCTTAGGATCCTCTGAGCAGTTCTTC
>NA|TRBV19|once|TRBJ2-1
CASSIMGGGYNEQFF
TGTGCCAGTAGTATCATGGGGGGAGGTTACAATGAGCAGTTCTTC
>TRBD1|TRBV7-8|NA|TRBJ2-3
CASSLGGRDSYTDTQYF
TGTGCCAGCAGCTTAGGGGGACGGGACAGTTACACAGATACGCAGTATTTT
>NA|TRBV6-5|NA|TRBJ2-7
CASSFSIGESSYEQYF
TGTGCCAGCAGTTTCTCCATCGGGGAGAGCTCCTACGAGCAGTACTTC
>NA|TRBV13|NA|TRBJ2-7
CASSLRPYEQYF
TGTGCCAGCAGTTTACGCCCTTACGAGCAGTACTTC
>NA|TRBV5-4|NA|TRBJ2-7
CASSPRGMAAGESDEQYF
TGTGCCAGCAGCCCCCGGGGGATGGCCGCTGGTGAGTCGGACGAGCAGTACTTC
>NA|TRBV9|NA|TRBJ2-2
CASSVGLGELFF
TGTGCCAGCAGCGTGGGCTTGGGGGAGCTGTTTTTT
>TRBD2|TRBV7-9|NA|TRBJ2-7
CASSTGTSGNYEQYF
TGTGCCAGCAGCACCGGGACTAGCGGGAACTACGAGCAGTACTTC
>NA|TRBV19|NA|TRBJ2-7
CASGFGGPNEQYF
TGTGCCAGTGGTTTTGGGGGACCCAACGAGCAGTACTTC
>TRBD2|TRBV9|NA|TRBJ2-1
CASSVGGFGLAEYNEQFF
TGTGCCAGCAGCGTCGGAGGGTTTGGACTAGCGGAGTACAATGAGCAGTTCTTC
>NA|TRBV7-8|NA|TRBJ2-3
CASSFATDTQYF
TGTGCCAGCAGCTTCGCCACAGATACGCAGTATTTT
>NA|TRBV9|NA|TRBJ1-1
CASSVYGGMVSEAFF
TGTGCCAGCAGCGTCTACGGGGGGATGGTCTCTGAAGCTTTCTTT
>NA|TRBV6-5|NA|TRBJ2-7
CASSYSRGSRHEQYF
TGTGCCAGCAGTTACTCGAGGGGGTCGCGCCACGAGCAGTACTTC
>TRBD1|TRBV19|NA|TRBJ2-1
CASKRDRYNEQFF
TGTGCCAGTAAAAGGGACAGGTATAATGAGCAGTTCTTC
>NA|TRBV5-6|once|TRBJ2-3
CASSLELSGTWADTQYF
TGTGCCAGCAGCTTGGAGTTATCCGGGACTTGGGCAGATACGCAGTATTTT
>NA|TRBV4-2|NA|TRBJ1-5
CASSQDESGGGQPQHF
TGTGCCAGCAGCCAAGATGAAAGTGGGGGCGGTCAGCCCCAGCATTTT
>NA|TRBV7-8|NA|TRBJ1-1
CASNNPSNTEAFF
TGTGCCAGCAATAATCCCTCCAACACTGAAGCTTTCTTT
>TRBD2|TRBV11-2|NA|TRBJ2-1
CASRGTSGSVYNEQFF
TGTGCCAGCAGGGGGACTAGCGGGAGCGTATACAATGAGCAGTTCTTC
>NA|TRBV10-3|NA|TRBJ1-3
CAISESPRRIDGNTIYF
TGTGCCATCAGTGAGTCCCCCCGGAGGATTGACGGAAACACCATATATTTT
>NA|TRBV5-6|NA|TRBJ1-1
CASSSPFWAEAFF
TGTGCCAGCAGCTCTCCCTTTTGGGCTGAAGCTTTCTTT
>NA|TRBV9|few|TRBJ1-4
CASSVGGSTNEKLFF
TGTGCCAGCAGCGTAGGTGGGTCTACTAATGAAAAACTGTTTTTT
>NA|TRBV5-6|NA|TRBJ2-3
CASSLGAGGAADTQYF
TGTGCCAGCAGCTTGGGGGCGGGTGGGGCGGCAGATACGCAGTATTTT
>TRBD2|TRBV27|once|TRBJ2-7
CASSHSIPWLAGGHEQYF
TGTGCCAGCAGTCACTCTATCCCCTGGCTAGCGGGAGGCCACGAGCAGTACTTC
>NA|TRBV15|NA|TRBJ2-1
CATIDRRGPYNEQFF
TGTGCCACCATCGACCGAAGAGGCCCCTACAATGAGCAGTTCTTC
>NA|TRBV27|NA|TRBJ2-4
CASSLNQGIAKNIQYF
TGTGCCAGCAGTTTAAACCAGGGAATAGCCAAAAACATTCAGTACTTC
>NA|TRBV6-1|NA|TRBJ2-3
CASSKTDTQYF
TGTGCCAGCAGTAAGACAGATACGCAGTATTTT
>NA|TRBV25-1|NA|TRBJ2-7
CASTTGFYEQYF
TGTGCCAGCACGACAGGATTCTACGAGCAGTACTTC
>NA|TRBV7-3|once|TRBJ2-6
CASSLGPPGANVLTF
TGTGCCAGCAGCTTAGGACCACCTGGGGCCAACGTCCTGACTTTC
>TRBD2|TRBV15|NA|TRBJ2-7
CATSRAALAGGAHEQYF
TGTGCCACCAGCAGAGCCGCACTAGCGGGTGGGGCCCACGAGCAGTACTTC
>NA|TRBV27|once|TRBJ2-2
CASALRGGELFF
TGTGCCAGCGCTCTGCGGGGAGGGGAGCTGTTTTTT
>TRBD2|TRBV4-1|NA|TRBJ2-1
CASSPSGSDEQFF
TGCGCCAGCAGCCCTAGCGGGAGCGATGAGCAGTTCTTC
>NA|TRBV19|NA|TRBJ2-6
CASTQGRSGANVLTF
TGTGCCAGTACCCAAGGGAGGTCTGGGGCCAACGTCCTGACTTTC
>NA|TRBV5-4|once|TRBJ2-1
CASGDEQFF
TGTGCCAGCGGCGATGAGCAGTTCTTC
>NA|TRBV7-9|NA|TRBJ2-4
CASSPHGGRSKNIQYF
TGTGCCAGCAGTCCCCATGGGGGACGGTCCAAAAACATTCAGTACTTC
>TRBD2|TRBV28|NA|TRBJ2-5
CASSGGLAGVETQYF
TGTGCCAGCAGTGGGGGGCTAGCGGGAGTAGAGACCCAGTACTTC
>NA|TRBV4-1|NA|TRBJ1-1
CASSQKNWGGEIVNTEAFF
TGCGCCAGCAGCCAAAAAAATTGGGGAGGGGAAATAGTGAACACTGAAGCTTTCTTT
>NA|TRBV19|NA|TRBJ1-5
CASKGQKNQPQHF
TGTGCCAGTAAAGGGCAGAAGAATCAGCCCCAGCATTTT
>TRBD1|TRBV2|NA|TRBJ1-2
CASSAVTGYGYTF
TGTGCCAGCAGTGCGGTGACAGGGTATGGCTACACCTTC
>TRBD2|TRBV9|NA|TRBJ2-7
CASSVLAGGFYEQYF
TGTGCCAGCAGCGTACTAGCGGGTGGGTTCTACGAGCAGTACTTC
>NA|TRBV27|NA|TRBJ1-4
CASSHRATNEKLFF
TGTGCCAGCAGCCACAGAGCAACTAATGAAAAACTGTTTTTT
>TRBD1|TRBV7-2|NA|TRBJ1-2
CASSLRETGRDGYTF
TGTGCCAGCAGCCTTCGAGAGACAGGGAGGGATGGCTACACCTTC